This T cell receptor beta chain was retrieved from a study of CD8 T cells in ankylosing spondylitis. This clonotype was counted ten times or more. TCRdb ran MiXCR on the 5' RACE reads and lists one entry per CDR3 protein. The sample carries 150,000 or so distinct CDR3 sequences, under 14% recorded once. Germline-derived CDR1 and CDR2 are DFQATT and SNEGSKA (reference sequence). This CDR3 has 15 amino acids. V was cut by 0 bases and J by 6 bases, with 15 bases left in between. This chain uses TRBV20-1 with TRBJ2-1; D tentatively reads TRBD1 or TRBD2 (5 bases each). The TCR originated in a male donor with ankylosing spondylitis or in good health (not recorded which). Material: blood, either unsorted or a sorted T cell fraction (not recorded which). CDR3 sequence: CSARDRDASPNEQFF. The DNA of the CDR3 is TGCAGTGCTAGAGATCGGGACGCGTCTCCCAATGAGCAGTTCTTC.